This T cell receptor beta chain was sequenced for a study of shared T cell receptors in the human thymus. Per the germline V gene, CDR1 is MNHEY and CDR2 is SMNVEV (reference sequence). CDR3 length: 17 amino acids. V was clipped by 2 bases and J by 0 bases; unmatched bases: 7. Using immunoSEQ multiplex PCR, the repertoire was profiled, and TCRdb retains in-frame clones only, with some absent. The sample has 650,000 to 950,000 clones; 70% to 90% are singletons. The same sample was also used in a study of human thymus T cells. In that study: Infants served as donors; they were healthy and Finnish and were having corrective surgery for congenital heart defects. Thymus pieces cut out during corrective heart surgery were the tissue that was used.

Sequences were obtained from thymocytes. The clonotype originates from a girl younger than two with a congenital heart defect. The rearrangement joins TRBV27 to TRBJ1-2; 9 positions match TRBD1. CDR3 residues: CASSLGAGTGPNYGYTF. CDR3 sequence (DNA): TGTGCCAGCAGTTTAGGGGCGGGGACAGGGCCTAACTATGGCTACACCTTC.